This T cell receptor (beta chain) was documented in a study of human versus mouse CDR3 diversity and MHC coevolution. Overall study findings and caveats: The lowest clonal inequality scores came from most of the three human donors. On average, humans showed more CDR3 deletions and insertions than mice.

For this clone: Its matching antigen is unknown.

Libraries were prepared by immunoSEQ multiplex PCR; TCRdb keeps only in-frame clonotypes and omits some of them. The sample lists about 81,000 clones, roughly 95% occurring once. CDR3 size: 14 residues. J gave up 4 bases and V 7 bases, and 6 bases lay outside the gene matches. CDR1 and CDR2 from the germline V gene are MNHNS and SASEGT. This TCR was recovered from a person aged 30 to 70 in good health. The sequencing input was naive CD4+ T cells from blood. Subset indicated: CD45RO-negative CD62L-positive naive CD4 T cells. This chain connects TRBV6-1 to TRBJ2-7; 11 bases line up with TRBD1. The CDR3 region is CASTTGTGGYEQYF. The CDR3 nucleotides are TGTGCCAGCACCACCGGGACAGGGGGGTACGAGCAGTACTTC.